This TCR beta chain was sequenced in a study of blood T cell repertoires in COVID-19. Study-wide background: The United States, Italy and Spain provided the acute and convalescent COVID-19 samples. The cDNA or gDNA used as material had been derived from T cells, B-cell-depleted T cells, or PBMCs.

The protocol was immunoSEQ multiplex PCR, while the TCRdb copy is restricted to in-frame clones and leaves out a portion. The sample lists about 140,000 clones; 60% to 80% were seen once. Enrolled through a virtual design, the participants were between 18 and 89 years of age and came from fewer than 30 US areas. This clone occurred a few times. With 7 bases removed from V and 7 bases from J, the gap between germline ends came to 13 bases. This CDR3 is built from 12 residues. The chain employs TRBV12-3 or TRBV12-4 and TRBJ1-2, with a possible D match to TRBD1 (5 bases). Sequencing was performed on PBMCs or T cells enriched from blood (not recorded which). The clonotype originates from a woman aged 50 to 65 who had recovered from COVID-19. The CDR3 nucleotides read TGTGCCAGCACCTTCTCGGGGGGTGGCTACACCTTC. It codes for CASTFSGGGYTF.